The 21 T cell receptor beta chains presented below share a single source sample, sequenced in a study of T-cell reconstitution after alpha-beta-depleted transplantation in children. As it was prepared, the TCRbeta library received unique molecular identifiers. TCRdb passed the PCR reads through MiXCR, listing each CDR3 protein once. The sample yields about 980,000 distinct CDR3 sequences, about 31% seen once. The material was PBMCs, mostly from graft donor cells, obtained 360 days after TCRalphabeta/CD19-depleted stem cell transplant. The origin of the receptors is a boy under two years old who had a stem cell transplant for SCID, so the T cells may come from the graft donor.

The CDR3 DNA is TGTGCCAGTTCTCACTCTAGCGGGGGGTACAATGAGCAGTTCTTC. Its translation: CASSHSSGGYNEQFF. The genes are TRBV19 and TRBJ2-1; 11 bases map to TRBD2. The CDR3 contains 15 residues. The junction had 7 bases not matched to a gene; V was cut back by 8 bases and J by 4 bases. Germline V gives CDR1 LNHDA, CDR2 SQIVND (reference sequence).

The chain couples TRBV5-1 to TRBJ2-2, with 8 bases fitting TRBD2. The junction had 3 bases not matched to a gene; V was cut back by 2 bases and J by 3 bases. Germline V gene lookup returns CDR1 SGHRS and CDR2 YFSETQ. This CDR3 comprises 15 residues. For the CDR3, the DNA is TGCGCCAGCAGCTTCCGGGGGGGCCACACCGGGGAGCTGTTTTTT. This gives the protein CASSFRGGHTGELFF.

The chain recombines TRBV7-2 with TRBJ2-1, with TRBD2 identical over 9 bases. V dropped 5 bases and J dropped 10; count of bases not matched to a gene: 12. CDR3 length equals 15 residues. In germline, CDR1 is SGHTA, CDR2 FQGNSA. The CDR3 DNA sequence: TGTGCCAGCAGCCCCGGGCGGGGGGGTTCTAGGGAGCAGTTCTTC. As protein: CASSPGRGGSREQFF. Full variable domain (outside the CDR3, taken from reference TRBV7-2 and TRBJ2-1): GAGVSQSPSNKVTEKGKDVELRCDPISGHTALYWYRQSLGQGLEFLIYFQGNSAPDKSGLPSDRFSAERTGGSVSTLTIQRTQQEDSAVYLCASSPGRGGSREQFFGPGTRLTVL.

The rearrangement joins TRBV28 to TRBJ2-5, with TRBD1 as a possible D gene (5 bases). The CDR3 is 16 residues long. Germline V lookup: CDR1 MDHEN, CDR2 SYDVKM. The ends were cut back, 3 bases at V and 1 base at J, with 15 bases in the middle. The CDR3 sequence: CASSFVAQVPQETQYF. DNA of the CDR3: TGTGCCAGCAGTTTCGTAGCACAGGTTCCCCAAGAGACCCAGTACTTC.

A few counts support this clonotype. This sequence joins TRBV12-3 or TRBV12-4 and TRBJ1-5; weak D call: TRBD1 (6 bases). V lost 3 bases, J lost 9 bases, and 12 bases lay in between. The CDR3 spans 13 residues. The CDR3 nucleotides read TGTGCCAGCAGTTTCGGGGGCCGCGGGCCCCAGCATTTT. Protein product: CASSFGGRGPQHF.

The J gene is TRBJ2-1, the V gene TRBV12-3 or TRBV12-4; TRBD2 aligns across 8 bases. J was trimmed by 3 bases and V by 7 bases; bases with no gene match: 8. CDR3 length: 15 residues. The CDR3 spells CASTTTSGGYNEQFF. Here the CDR3 DNA reads TGTGCCAGCACCACTACTAGCGGAGGCTACAATGAGCAGTTCTTC.

The genes are TRBV12-3 or TRBV12-4 and TRBJ1-2, with D perhaps matching TRBD1 (5 bases). Trimming stripped 6 bases from V and 0 bases from J, with 11 bases between. The CDR3 length is 14 residues. The CDR3 loop reads CASSRDLPNYGYTF. CDR3 sequence (DNA): TGTGCCAGCAGCCGGGACTTACCTAACTATGGCTACACCTTC.

The V gene is TRBV7-2, the J gene TRBJ1-3; no clear D gene. CDR1 and CDR2 (germline): SGHTA, FQGNSA. The CDR3 is 14 amino acids. Deletions cut 3 bases from V and 0 bases from J, with 6 bases between. CDR3 residues: CASSFSNSGNTIYF. The DNA for the CDR3 is TGTGCCAGCAGCTTTTCTAACTCTGGAAACACCATATATTTT.

The rearrangement uses TRBV12-3 or TRBV12-4 and TRBJ2-1; TRBD2 matches 14 bases. The junction had 11 bases not matched to a gene; V was cut back by 7 bases and J by 3 bases. CDR3 length: 18 residues. Here the CDR3 DNA reads TGTGCCAGCATTCCAAGACTAGCGGGGGGGCGAGTCTACAATGAGCAGTTCTTC. Residues: CASIPRLAGGRVYNEQFF.

This rearrangement joins TRBV27 to TRBJ2-2; possibly TRBD2 for D (5 bases). The V gene's germline CDR1 is MNHEY and CDR2 SMNVEV (reference sequence). V lost 6 bases to trimming and J lost 5 bases, with 13 bases between them. CDR3 length: 14 amino acids. CDR3 sequence (DNA): TGTGCCAGCAGACCTCTAGGAGGTACCGGGGAGCTGTTTTTT. This translates into CASRPLGGTGELFF.

The genes are TRBV12-3 or TRBV12-4 and TRBJ1-5; D may be TRBD1 (5 bases). V was clipped by 5 bases and J by 3 bases, with 11 bases between them. The CDR3 extends over 14 amino acids. The CDR3 loop reads CASSHGTVNQPQHF. The CDR3 coding sequence is TGTGCCAGCAGTCACGGGACGGTCAATCAGCCCCAGCATTTT.

This chain uses TRBV7-9 with TRBJ2-1, with 11 bases aligning to TRBD2. V dropped 4 bases and J dropped 3; count of bases not matched to a gene: 8. The CDR3 is made up of 17 amino acids. Germline V lookup: CDR1 SEHNR, CDR2 FQNEAQ (reference sequence). CDR3 sequence: CASSSPPGTSGYNEQFF. Written as DNA, the CDR3 is TGTGCCAGCAGCTCCCCTCCCGGGACTAGCGGCTACAATGAGCAGTTCTTC.

In this sample, this clonotype turned up a few times. J is TRBJ2-7 and V is TRBV28; TRBD2 might be the D (5 bases). CDR1 is MDHEN, CDR2 SYDVKM, per germline. This CDR3 contains 14 residues. Trimming removed 2 bases at V and 4 bases at J, with 12 bases between. CDR3 amino acids: CASSLGIEGYEQYF. The CDR3 nucleotides are TGTGCCAGCAGTTTAGGCATTGAGGGTTACGAGCAGTACTTC.

The gene calls are TRBV12-3 or TRBV12-4 and TRBJ2-3; TRBD1 matches 9 bases. V shed 6 bases, J shed 6 bases, and the junction held 10 bases outside the gene matches. CDR3 size: 15 residues. Here the CDR3 reads CASRQGDRAGDTQYF. In DNA form, the CDR3 reads TGTGCCAGCAGGCAAGGGGACAGGGCCGGGGATACGCAGTATTTT.

This clonotype appeared a few times. The chain uses TRBV10-2 and TRBJ2-5; D might be TRBD2 (5 bases). The CDR3 is made up of 15 amino acids. V gave up 6 bases and J gave up 2 bases, with 16 bases separating them. Germline loops: CDR1 WSHSY, CDR2 SAAADI. The CDR3 sequence: CASSTAPPGQETQYF. CDR3 bases: TGCGCCAGCAGCACTGCCCCCCCGGGGCAAGAGACCCAGTACTTC.

This clonotype was seen a few times. The gene calls are TRBV7-9 and TRBJ1-2, with a tentative D call TRBD1 (6 bases). The CDR3 runs to 15 residues. The V gene lost 5 bases and the J gene lost 7 bases, with 20 bases spanning the gap. The germline CDR1 and CDR2 sequences are SEHNR and FQNEAQ (reference sequence). The CDR3, as DNA: TGTGCCAGCAGCGACCCTGGGGGGCGGTTCACTGGCTACACCTTC. This translates into CASSDPGGRFTGYTF.

This clonotype was observed a few times. The chain recombines TRBV12-3 or TRBV12-4 with TRBJ2-5; D possibly uses TRBD1 or TRBD2 (5 bases each). The V and J ends lost 7 bases and 10 bases respectively, with 31 bases between them. This CDR3 contains 17 residues. The CDR3, as DNA: TGTGCCAGCACTCTCCGCGTCGCCGGGACCCACTTTACGGGCCAGTACTTC. Translating gives CASTLRVAGTHFTGQYF.

This clonotype was observed a handful of times. This chain connects TRBV5-1 to TRBJ2-1, with TRBD2 matching over 8 bases. CDR1 SGHRS and CDR2 YFSETQ come from the germline V gene. CDR3 length equals 16 residues. J was trimmed by 2 bases and V by 2 bases; bases with no gene match: 6. The CDR3 reads CASSFPSSGPYNEQFF. For the CDR3, the DNA is TGCGCCAGCAGCTTCCCATCTAGCGGGCCCTACAATGAGCAGTTCTTC. The whole variable domain, remainder taken from reference TRBV5-1 and TRBJ2-1, is KAGVTQTPRYLIKTRGQQVTLSCSPISGHRSVSWYQQTPGQGLQFLFEYFSETQRNKGNFPGRFSGRQFSNSRSEMNVSTLELGDSALYLCASSFPSSGPYNEQFFGPGTRLTVL.

V is TRBV12-3 or TRBV12-4 and J is TRBJ1-1; no clear D gene. CDR3 length: 11 residues. V was trimmed by 7 bases and J by 6 bases, leaving 9 bases between them. CDR3 in amino acids: CASTLAAEAFF. The CDR3 nucleotides are TGTGCCAGCACCCTGGCGGCTGAAGCTTTCTTT.

This clonotype showed up many times. The chain combines TRBV5-6 with TRBJ2-2; 12 bases are shared with TRBD1. CDR3 size: 15 residues. V was clipped by 3 bases and J by 3 bases; unmatched bases: 0. Germline assignment: CDR1 SGHDT and CDR2 YYEEEE. The CDR3 coding sequence is TGTGCCAGCAGCTGGGACAGGGGGCACACCGGGGAGCTGTTTTTT. It specifies CASSWDRGHTGELFF.

V and J are TRBV7-3 and TRBJ2-1; no firm D call. V lost 2 bases, J lost 0 bases, and 11 bases lay in between. Germline CDR1 reads SGHTA; CDR2 reads FQGTGA. The CDR3 sequence is 16 residues long. The CDR3 nucleotides read TGTGCCAGCAGCTTAGGCCGGCTCGGCTCCTACAATGAGCAGTTCTTC. Its translation: CASSLGRLGSYNEQFF.